Listed below are T cell receptor beta chains from one sample, sequenced in a study of cytomegalovirus exposure and HLA in healthy donors. Sequencing used immunoSEQ multiplex PCR; TCRdb keeps in-frame clones, though not all of them. Of 110,000 to 150,000 clones in the sample, approximately 79% were seen once. Sequenced input: PBMCs. These receptors were collected from a female donor in good health and CMV-seronegative. Each CDR3 is given with its conserved first and last residue. The order of the fields is CDR3 DNA, CDR3 protein, D gene, V gene, clone size, J gene. D genes are given only for firm matches. Size is omitted from some rows. Given values are once, few, many or a class for expanded clones.

TGTGCCAGCAGTCCCACAGGGACCCCGTACGAGCAGTACTTC,CASSPTGTPYEQYF,-,TRBV27,once,TRBJ2-7
TGTGCCAGCAGTTACCGGGGGTCAAACACCATATATTTT,CASSYRGSNTIYF,-,TRBV6-5,once,TRBJ1-3
TGTGCCAGCAGTTATAAACTAGCGGGCCCCTACAATGAGCAGTTCTTC,CASSYKLAGPYNEQFF,TRBD2,TRBV2,-,TRBJ2-1
TGCAGCGTTGAAGGGACAGGGGGCGAGCAGTACTTC,CSVEGTGGEQYF,TRBD1,TRBV29-1,-,TRBJ2-7
TGTGCCAGCAGTTTAGTAGAGGGGGACGGCTACGAGCAGTACTTC,CASSLVEGDGYEQYF,-,TRBV28,once,TRBJ2-7
TGTGCCAGCTCTCCTTCCAGGGGCAGTATCTACGAGCAGTACTTC,CASSPSRGSIYEQYF,-,TRBV18,-,TRBJ2-7
TGCGCCAGCAGCTTTTTTCCGGGACAGCCTAACTATGGCTACACCTTC,CASSFFPGQPNYGYTF,TRBD1,TRBV5-1,-,TRBJ1-2
TGTGCCAGCAGTGAGGCCAGGGGCGTCTCTGGGGCCAACGTCCTGACTTTC,CASSEARGVSGANVLTF,-,TRBV25-1,-,TRBJ2-6
TGTGCCAGCAGCTTACCAGGGGCAGGAGGAAACACCATATATTTT,CASSLPGAGGNTIYF,-,TRBV13,few,TRBJ1-3
TGTGCCAGCAGTTTATCAGGGTCGGGGGGGTACGAGCAGTACTTC,CASSLSGSGGYEQYF,TRBD2,TRBV27,-,TRBJ2-7
TGTGCCAGCAGTTTCTCCGGGACAGGGGACGGGTACTTC,CASSFSGTGDGYF,TRBD1,TRBV28,-,TRBJ2-7
TGTGCCACCAAATCGGGACTAGCGGGTGACATTCAGTACTTC,CATKSGLAGDIQYF,TRBD2,TRBV2,-,TRBJ2-4
TGTGCCAGCCGTTTATCAGGGATCACCGGGGAGCTGTTTTTT,CASRLSGITGELFF,-,TRBV4-2,-,TRBJ2-2
TGCGCCAGCAGTACGAACAAAAACTACGAGCAGTACTTC,CASSTNKNYEQYF,-,TRBV5-1,-,TRBJ2-7
TGTGCCAGCAGCCACACTAGCGGGAGGGCCGGGGAGCTGTTTTTT,CASSHTSGRAGELFF,TRBD2,TRBV5-4,-,TRBJ2-2
TGTGCCAGCAGCCCGGGGACTAGCGGGTACAATGAGCAGTTCTTC,CASSPGTSGYNEQFF,TRBD2,TRBV5-6,-,TRBJ2-1
TGTGCCAGCAGCCAAGTAGCGGGATCCCGCCTCGGGCAGTTCTTC,CASSQVAGSRLGQFF,TRBD2,TRBV14,-,TRBJ2-1
TGTGCCTCAAGTCACTCCCTGACAGGGAGAACCGGGGAGCTGTTTTTT,CASSHSLTGRTGELFF,TRBD1,TRBV19,-,TRBJ2-2
TGTGCCAGTAGTATTACGGCTAGCGGGTCTTACACAGATACGCAGTATTTT,CASSITASGSYTDTQYF,TRBD2,TRBV19,-,TRBJ2-3
TGTGCCAGCAGTTGGGGACACCAGCCTGGCTACGAGCAGTACTTC,CASSWGHQPGYEQYF,-,TRBV28,-,TRBJ2-7
TGTGCCAGCAGCTTAAAGATTCTGACTAGCGGGAGGGTCCAAGAGACCCAGTACTTC,CASSLKILTSGRVQETQYF,TRBD2,TRBV7-9,-,TRBJ2-5
TGTGCCAGCAGTGGGGACGGGACAGGCCAAGAGACCCAGTACTTC,CASSGDGTGQETQYF,TRBD1,TRBV2,-,TRBJ2-5
TGTGCCAGCAGTCCCCCTCCGACTAGCGGGAATGATGAGCAGTTCTTC,CASSPPPTSGNDEQFF,TRBD2,TRBV27,-,TRBJ2-1
TGCAGCGTTGGGCTAGCGGGAGCGTATGAGCAGTTCTTC,CSVGLAGAYEQFF,TRBD2,TRBV29-1,-,TRBJ2-1
TGTGCCACCAGCCTGAGCGGGACTAGCGCATACAATGAGCAGTTCTTC,CATSLSGTSAYNEQFF,TRBD2,TRBV15,-,TRBJ2-1
TGTGCCTGGAGTGAGCTAAGAGCGTGGGTCTCATTACCCAAAAACATTCAGTACTTC,CAWSELRAWVSLPKNIQYF,-,TRBV30,-,TRBJ2-4
TGCGCCAGCAGCCAAGAAAGGAGGGAGCCCTACGAGCAGTACTTC,CASSQERREPYEQYF,-,TRBV4-1,-,TRBJ2-7
TGTGCCAGTACGCCGGGACAGGGGGCCGGGAACACTGAAGCTTTCTTT,CASTPGQGAGNTEAFF,TRBD1,TRBV19,-,TRBJ1-1
TGCGCCAGCAGCCCCCTTGGCAATCAGCCCCAGCATTTT,CASSPLGNQPQHF,-,TRBV5-1,-,TRBJ1-5
TGTGCCAGCAGCGCCCCGGGACATCTCAATCAGCCCCAGCATTTT,CASSAPGHLNQPQHF,-,TRBV2,-,TRBJ1-5
TGTGCCAGCAGCGTAGAGATGGGCAGCTCCTACGAGCAGTACTTC,CASSVEMGSSYEQYF,-,TRBV9,-,TRBJ2-7
TGCAGCGTTGTTCAGGGGCCCACAGATACGCAGTATTTT,CSVVQGPTDTQYF,-,TRBV29-1,few,TRBJ2-3
TGTGCCAGCAGTTTAGACAGGATACAAGAGACCCAGTACTTC,CASSLDRIQETQYF,-,TRBV28,-,TRBJ2-5
TGCAGCGTTGACAGTGGGAGTGGGGCAGATACGCAGTATTTT,CSVDSGSGADTQYF,-,TRBV29-1,-,TRBJ2-3
TGTGCCAGCAGCCCGACAGGGATCGGCTACACCTTC,CASSPTGIGYTF,TRBD1,TRBV7-2,-,TRBJ1-2
TGTGCCAGCAGCAAATCCCAGGGTATCAGGCCCCAGCATTTT,CASSKSQGIRPQHF,-,TRBV7-6,-,TRBJ1-5
TGTGCCAGCAGTGAATTTGCGGGAGGCGCCTACAATGAGCAGTTCTTC,CASSEFAGGAYNEQFF,TRBD2,TRBV25-1,many,TRBJ2-1
TGTGCCAGCAGCCAAGATGGGGGGACAGGGTGGTTGGGCTACGAGCAGTACTTC,CASSQDGGTGWLGYEQYF,TRBD1,TRBV4-2,-,TRBJ2-7
TGTGCCAGCAGCTCCGGGACAGGGTCCCAGACCCAGTACTTC,CASSSGTGSQTQYF,TRBD1,TRBV5-4,few,TRBJ2-5
TGTGCCAGCTTCAAGCTAGCGACGTCCTACAATGAGCAGTTCTTC,CASFKLATSYNEQFF,-,TRBV21-1,-,TRBJ2-1
TGTGCCAGCGAAGGTCGGGAGCTAGGATACGAGCAGTACTTC,CASEGRELGYEQYF,-,TRBV6-1,-,TRBJ2-7
TGTGCCAGCAGCTTAGGGCCGGGGATGTACACTGAAGCTTTCTTT,CASSLGPGMYTEAFF,-,TRBV7-6,once,TRBJ1-1
TGTGCCAGCAGCCCCGGGGACAGGGTCGATGAAAAACTGTTTTTT,CASSPGDRVDEKLFF,TRBD1,TRBV5-6,-,TRBJ1-4
TGTGCCAGCAGGGCCCGGACAGGGTTCGAGCAGTACTTC,CASRARTGFEQYF,TRBD1,TRBV2,-,TRBJ2-7
TGTGCCAGCAGTGACCCTAGCGATCCCACCGGGGAGCTGTTTTTT,CASSDPSDPTGELFF,-,TRBV25-1,once,TRBJ2-2
TGTGCCAGCAGCTACGCACAGGGGGCAAATGAGCAGTTCTTC,CASSYAQGANEQFF,TRBD1,TRBV11-1,-,TRBJ2-1
TGTGCCAGCAGCCCCGAGGTAAGCTACGAGCAGTACTTC,CASSPEVSYEQYF,-,TRBV7-9,-,TRBJ2-7
TGCGCCAGCAGCTGGGGCGTTAGCGGGTACCAAGAGACCCAGTACTTC,CASSWGVSGYQETQYF,TRBD2,TRBV5-1,-,TRBJ2-5
TGTGCCAGCAGCTTACGGTTGACAGATGGGGAGACCCAGTACTTC,CASSLRLTDGETQYF,-,TRBV7-9,-,TRBJ2-5
TGTGCCAGCAGTTCAACCGGGACCCAGCATTTT,CASSSTGTQHF,-,TRBV11-2,-,TRBJ1-5
TGTGCCAGCAGTGATATGGTAGATTTTTACTACGAGCAGTACTTC,CASSDMVDFYYEQYF,-,TRBV6-1,-,TRBJ2-7
TGTGCCACCAAATTCCCCACAGGCGCTGGGATCTTC,CATKFPTGAGIF,-,TRBV5-4,-,TRBJ2-1
TGTGCCAGCAGTTTAGGCCAAAACCGGGGCGAGCAGTACTTC,CASSLGQNRGEQYF,-,TRBV27,-,TRBJ2-7